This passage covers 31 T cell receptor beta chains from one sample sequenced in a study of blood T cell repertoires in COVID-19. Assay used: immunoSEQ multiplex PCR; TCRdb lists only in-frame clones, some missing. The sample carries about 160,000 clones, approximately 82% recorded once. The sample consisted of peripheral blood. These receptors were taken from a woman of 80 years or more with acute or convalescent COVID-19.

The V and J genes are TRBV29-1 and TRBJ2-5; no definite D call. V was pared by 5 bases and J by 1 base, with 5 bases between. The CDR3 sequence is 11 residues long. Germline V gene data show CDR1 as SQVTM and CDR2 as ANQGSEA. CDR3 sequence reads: CSVLIQETQYF. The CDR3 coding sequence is TGCAGCGTTTTAATCCAAGAGACCCAGTACTTC.

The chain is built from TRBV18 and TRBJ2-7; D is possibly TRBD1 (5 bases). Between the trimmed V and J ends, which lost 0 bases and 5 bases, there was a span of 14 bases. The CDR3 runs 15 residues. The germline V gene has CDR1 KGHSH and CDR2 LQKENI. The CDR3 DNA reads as TGTGCCAGCTCACCACCGGGGCCAGCGCGTGACGAGCAGTACTTC. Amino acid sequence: CASSPPGPARDEQYF.

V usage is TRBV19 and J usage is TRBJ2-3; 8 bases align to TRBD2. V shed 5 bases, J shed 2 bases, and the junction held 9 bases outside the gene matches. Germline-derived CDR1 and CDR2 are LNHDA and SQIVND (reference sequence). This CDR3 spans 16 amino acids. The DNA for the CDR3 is TGTGCCAGTAGTCCCCGGGGGGGGCGCGTCACAGATACGCAGTATTTT. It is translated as CASSPRGGRVTDTQYF.

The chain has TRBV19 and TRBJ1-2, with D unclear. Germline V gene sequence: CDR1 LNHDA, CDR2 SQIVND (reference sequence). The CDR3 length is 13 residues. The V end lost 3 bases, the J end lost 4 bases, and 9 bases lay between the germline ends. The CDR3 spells CASSIQELYGYTF. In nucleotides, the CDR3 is TGTGCCAGTAGTATCCAGGAACTCTATGGCTACACCTTC.

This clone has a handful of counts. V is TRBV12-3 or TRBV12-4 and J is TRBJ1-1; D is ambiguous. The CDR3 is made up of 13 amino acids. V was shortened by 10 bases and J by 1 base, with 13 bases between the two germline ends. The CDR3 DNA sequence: TGTGCCAACGCGCCCGAGGGGAACACTGAAGCTTTCTTT. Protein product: CANAPEGNTEAFF.

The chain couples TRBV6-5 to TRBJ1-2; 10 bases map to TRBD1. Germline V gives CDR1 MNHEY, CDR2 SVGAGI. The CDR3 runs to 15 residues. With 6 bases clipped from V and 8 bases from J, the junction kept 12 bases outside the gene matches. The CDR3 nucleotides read TGTGCCAGCAGACGTTTAGCCGGGACAGGGGACGGCTACACCTTC. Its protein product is CASRRLAGTGDGYTF.

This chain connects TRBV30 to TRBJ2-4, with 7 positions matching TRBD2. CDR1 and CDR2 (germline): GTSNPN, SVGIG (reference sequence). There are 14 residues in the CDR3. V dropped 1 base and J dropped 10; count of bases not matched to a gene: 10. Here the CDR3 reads CAWSAPGTTGIQYF. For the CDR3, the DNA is TGTGCCTGGAGTGCGCCCGGGACTACGGGTATTCAGTACTTC.

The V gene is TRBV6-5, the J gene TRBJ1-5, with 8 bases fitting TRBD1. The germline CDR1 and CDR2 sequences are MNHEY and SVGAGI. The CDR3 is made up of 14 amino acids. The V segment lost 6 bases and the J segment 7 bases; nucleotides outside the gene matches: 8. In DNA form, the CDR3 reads TGTGCCAGCAGCCAAGGACAGGGAGGCCAGCCCCAGCATTTT. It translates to CASSQGQGGQPQHF.

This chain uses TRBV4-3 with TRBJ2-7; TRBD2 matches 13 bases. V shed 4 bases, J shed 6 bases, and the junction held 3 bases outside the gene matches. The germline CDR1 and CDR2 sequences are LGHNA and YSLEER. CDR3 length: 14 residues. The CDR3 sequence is CASSPGTSGTEQYF. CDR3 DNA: TGCGCCAGCAGCCCGGGGACTAGCGGGACCGAGCAGTACTTC.

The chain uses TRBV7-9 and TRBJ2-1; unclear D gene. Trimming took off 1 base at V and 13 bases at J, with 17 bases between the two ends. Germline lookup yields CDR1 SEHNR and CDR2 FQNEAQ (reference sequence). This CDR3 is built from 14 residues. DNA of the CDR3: TGTGCCAGCAGCTTAGTACCCAGCCTAGGCCCCCAGTTCTTC. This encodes CASSLVPSLGPQFF.

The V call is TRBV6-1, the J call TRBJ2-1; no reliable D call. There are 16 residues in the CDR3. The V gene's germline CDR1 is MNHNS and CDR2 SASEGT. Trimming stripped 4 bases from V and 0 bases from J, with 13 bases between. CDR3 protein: CASSATFPSSYNEQFF. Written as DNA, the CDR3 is TGTGCCAGCAGTGCGACTTTCCCGAGCTCCTACAATGAGCAGTTCTTC.

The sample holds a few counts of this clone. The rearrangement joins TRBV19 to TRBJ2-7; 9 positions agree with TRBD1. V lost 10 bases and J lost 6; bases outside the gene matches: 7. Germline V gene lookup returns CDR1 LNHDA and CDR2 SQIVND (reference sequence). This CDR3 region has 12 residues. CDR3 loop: CATRQGGGEQYF. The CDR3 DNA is TGTGCCACCCGACAGGGGGGTGGCGAGCAGTACTTC.

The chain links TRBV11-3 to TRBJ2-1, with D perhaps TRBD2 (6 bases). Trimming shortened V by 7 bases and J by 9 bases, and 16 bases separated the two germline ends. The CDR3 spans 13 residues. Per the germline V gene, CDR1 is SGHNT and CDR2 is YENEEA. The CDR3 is CASKGLAKIEQFF. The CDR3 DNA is TGTGCCAGCAAGGGTCTAGCGAAGATTGAGCAGTTCTTC. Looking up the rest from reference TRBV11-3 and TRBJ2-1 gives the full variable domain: EAGVVQSPRYKIIEKKQPVAFWCNPISGHNTLYWYLQNLGQGPELLIRYENEEAVDDSQLPKDRFSAERLKGVDSTLKIQPAELGDSAVYLCASKGLAKIEQFFGPGTRLTVL.

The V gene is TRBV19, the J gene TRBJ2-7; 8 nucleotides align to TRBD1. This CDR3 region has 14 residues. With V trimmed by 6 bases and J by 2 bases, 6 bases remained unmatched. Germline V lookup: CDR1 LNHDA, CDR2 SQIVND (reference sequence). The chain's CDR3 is CASSPQGVAYEQYF. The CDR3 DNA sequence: TGTGCCAGTAGCCCACAGGGGGTGGCCTACGAGCAGTACTTC.

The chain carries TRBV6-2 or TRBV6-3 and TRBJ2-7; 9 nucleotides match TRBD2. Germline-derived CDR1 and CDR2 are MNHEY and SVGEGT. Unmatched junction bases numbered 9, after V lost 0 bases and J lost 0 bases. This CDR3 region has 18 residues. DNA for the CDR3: TGTGCCAGCAGTTACTCGGGACTAGCATCTTGGAGCTCCTACGAGCAGTACTTC. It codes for CASSYSGLASWSSYEQYF.

The CDR3 here is CASSQVLSGSLSNTQYF. The CDR3 nucleotides are TGTGCCAGCAGCCAAGTGCTTAGCGGGAGTCTAAGCAATACGCAGTATTTT. The gene calls are TRBV3-1 (or the pseudogene TRBV3-2) and TRBJ2-3; TRBD2 matches 9 bases. V lost 1 base and J lost 7; bases outside the gene matches: 12. Looked up from germline, CDR1 is LGHDT and CDR2 is YNNKEL (reference sequence). This CDR3 is built from 17 residues.

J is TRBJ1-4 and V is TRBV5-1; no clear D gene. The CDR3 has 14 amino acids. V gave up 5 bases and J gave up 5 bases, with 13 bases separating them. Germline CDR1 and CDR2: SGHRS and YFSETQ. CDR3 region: CASSSQSLNEKLFF. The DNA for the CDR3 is TGCGCCAGCAGTTCTCAGTCTTTAAATGAAAAACTGTTTTTT.

In DNA form, the CDR3 reads TGTGCCAGCAGCTTACAGAGCGGGTCGGAGACCCAGTACTTC. Protein product: CASSLQSGSETQYF. The chain employs TRBV7-2 and TRBJ2-5, with a possible D match to TRBD2 (6 bases). Trimming pared 2 bases from V and 5 bases from J, leaving 12 bases between. The CDR3 loop spans 14 amino acids. CDR1 and CDR2 from the germline V gene are SGHTA and FQGNSA.

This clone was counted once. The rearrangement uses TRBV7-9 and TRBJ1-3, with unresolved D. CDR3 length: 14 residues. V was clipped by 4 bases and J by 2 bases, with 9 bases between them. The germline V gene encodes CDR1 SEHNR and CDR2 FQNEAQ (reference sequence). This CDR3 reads CASSSFATGNTIYF. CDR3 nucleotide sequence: TGTGCCAGCAGCTCCTTCGCGACTGGAAACACCATATATTTT.

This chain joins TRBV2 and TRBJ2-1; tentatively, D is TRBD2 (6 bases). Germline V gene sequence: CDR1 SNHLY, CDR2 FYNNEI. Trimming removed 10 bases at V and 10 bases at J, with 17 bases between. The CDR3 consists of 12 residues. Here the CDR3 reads CATGDSLTEQFF. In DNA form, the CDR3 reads TGTGCCACCGGGGACTCGCTCACGGAGCAGTTCTTC.

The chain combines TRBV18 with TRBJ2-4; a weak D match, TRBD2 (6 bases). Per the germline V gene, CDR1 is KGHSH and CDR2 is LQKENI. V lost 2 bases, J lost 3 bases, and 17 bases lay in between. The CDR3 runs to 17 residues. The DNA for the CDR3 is TGTGCCAGCTCACCAATGGAGGGGATATCCGGCAAAAACATTCAGTACTTC. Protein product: CASSPMEGISGKNIQYF. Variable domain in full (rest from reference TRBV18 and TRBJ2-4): NAGVMQNPRHLVRRRGQEARLRCSPMKGHSHVYWYRQLPEEGLKFMVYLQKENIIDESGMPKERFSAEFPKEGPSILRIQQVVRGDSAAYFCASSPMEGISGKNIQYFGAGTRLSVL.

The CDR3 sequence is CASSRRDGSSYEQYF. The CDR3 nucleotides are TGTGCCAGCAGCCGCCGGGACGGGAGCTCCTACGAGCAGTACTTC. The chain employs TRBV3-1 (or the pseudogene TRBV3-2) and TRBJ2-7, with D perhaps TRBD2 (6 bases). Germline V gene lookup returns CDR1 LGHDT and CDR2 YNNKEL (reference sequence). With 4 bases removed from V and 0 bases from J, the gap between germline ends came to 13 bases. The CDR3 covers 15 residues.

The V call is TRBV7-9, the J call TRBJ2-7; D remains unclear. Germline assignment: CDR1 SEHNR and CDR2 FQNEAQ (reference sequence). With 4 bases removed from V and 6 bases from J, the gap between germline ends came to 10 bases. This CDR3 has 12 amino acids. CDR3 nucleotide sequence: TGTGCCAGCAGCTCCCCACCGGGCGAGCAGTACTTC. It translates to CASSSPPGEQYF.

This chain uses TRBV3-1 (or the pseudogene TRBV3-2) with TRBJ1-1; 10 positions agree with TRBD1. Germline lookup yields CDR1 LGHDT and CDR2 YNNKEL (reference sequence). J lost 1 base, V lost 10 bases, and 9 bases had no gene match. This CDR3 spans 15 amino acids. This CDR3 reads CATGTGALENTEAFF. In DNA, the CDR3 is TGTGCCACCGGGACAGGGGCTCTCGAGAACACTGAAGCTTTCTTT.

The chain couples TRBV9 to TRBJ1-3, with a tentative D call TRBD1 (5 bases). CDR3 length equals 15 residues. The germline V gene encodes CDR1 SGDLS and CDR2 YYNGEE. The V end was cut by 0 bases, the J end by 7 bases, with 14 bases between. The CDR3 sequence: CASSVERGGENTIYF. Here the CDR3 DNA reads TGTGCCAGCAGCGTAGAACGCGGGGGGGAGAACACCATATATTTT.

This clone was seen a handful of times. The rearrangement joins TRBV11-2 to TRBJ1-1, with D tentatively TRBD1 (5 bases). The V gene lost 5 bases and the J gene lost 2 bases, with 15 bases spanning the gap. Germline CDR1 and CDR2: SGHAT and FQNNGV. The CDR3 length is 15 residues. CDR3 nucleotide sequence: TGTGCCAGCAGCCAAATCCGGGGGAGTAACACTGAAGCTTTCTTT. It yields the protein CASSQIRGSNTEAFF.

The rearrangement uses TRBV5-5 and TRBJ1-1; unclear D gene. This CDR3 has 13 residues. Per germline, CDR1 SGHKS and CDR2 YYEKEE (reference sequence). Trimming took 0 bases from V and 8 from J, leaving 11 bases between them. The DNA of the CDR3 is TGTGCCAGCAGCTTGGCCACGAGTTGGGAAGCTTTCTTT. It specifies CASSLATSWEAFF.

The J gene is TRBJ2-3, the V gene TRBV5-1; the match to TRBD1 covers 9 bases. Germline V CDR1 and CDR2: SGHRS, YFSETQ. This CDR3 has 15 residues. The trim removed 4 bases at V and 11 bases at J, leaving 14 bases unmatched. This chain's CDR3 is CASSPTSDRGRGQYF. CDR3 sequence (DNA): TGCGCCAGCAGCCCCACCTCGGACAGGGGAAGAGGGCAGTATTTT. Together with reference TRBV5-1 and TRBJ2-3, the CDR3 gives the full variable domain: KAGVTQTPRYLIKTRGQQVTLSCSPISGHRSVSWYQQTPGQGLQFLFEYFSETQRNKGNFPGRFSGRQFSNSRSEMNVSTLELGDSALYLCASSPTSDRGRGQYFGPGTRLTVL.

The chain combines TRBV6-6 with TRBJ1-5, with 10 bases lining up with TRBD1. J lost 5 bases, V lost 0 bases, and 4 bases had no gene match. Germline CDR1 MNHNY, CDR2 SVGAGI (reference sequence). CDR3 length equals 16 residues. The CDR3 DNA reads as TGTGCCAGCAGTTACTCGATAGGGACAGGGGATCAGCCCCAGCATTTT. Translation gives CASSYSIGTGDQPQHF.

CDR3 DNA sequence: TGTGCTAGTGGTTTGGCAGGAATGAACACTGAAGCTTTCTTT. Protein: CASGLAGMNTEAFF. The chain carries TRBV12-5 and TRBJ1-1; D remains unclear. CDR1 and CDR2 (germline): LGHNT, FRNRAP. The V end was cut by 1 base, the J end by 0 bases, with 6 bases between. This CDR3 spans 14 amino acids. Full variable domain (remainder filled in from reference TRBV12-5 and TRBJ1-1): DARVTQTPRHKVTEMGQEVTMRCQPILGHNTVFWYRQTMMQGLELLAYFRNRAPLDDSGMPKDRFSAEMPDATLATLKIQPSEPRDSAVYFCASGLAGMNTEAFFGQGTRLTVV.

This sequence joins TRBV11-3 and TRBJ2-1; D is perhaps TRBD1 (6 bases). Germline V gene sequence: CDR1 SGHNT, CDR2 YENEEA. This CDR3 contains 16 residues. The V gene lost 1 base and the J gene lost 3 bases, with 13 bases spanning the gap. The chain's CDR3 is CASSLGGGVSYNEQFF. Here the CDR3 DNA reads TGTGCCAGCAGCTTAGGAGGGGGAGTCAGCTACAATGAGCAGTTCTTC.